The TCR beta chain described here comes from a study of blood T cell repertoires in COVID-19. Study as a whole: Samples came from the United States, Italy and Spain, spanning acute and convalescent COVID-19. Sources were T cells, B-cell-depleted T cells, or PBMCs; the material itself was cDNA or gDNA.

The CDR3 sequence is 15 residues long. From germline, CDR1 is LGHNA and CDR2 YSLEER. The V end was cut by 0 bases, the J end by 1 base, with 10 bases between. How the authors handled the data: Reference gene primer amplification yielded estimated nucleated cell counts. Clones were read by immunoSEQ multiplex PCR, and TCRdb kept only the in-frame ones, dropping some. V and J calls and clone size are those listed in that table; D and trimming were worked out from the DNA. The sample contains around 97,000 clones, nearly 85% of which appear only once. Sample: peripheral blood. The clonotype was recovered from a human donor in a cohort sampled during active or convalescent COVID-19. This chain joins TRBV4-3 and TRBJ2-7; the D gene is possibly TRBD2 (6 bases). The DNA for the CDR3 is TGCGCCAGCAGCCAAGAAACCGGGGGTTCCTACGAGCAGTACTTC. Its protein is CASSQETGGSYEQYF.